What follows is one TCR beta chain and its context. The record originates from a study of blood T cell repertoires in COVID-19. In the study overall: The United States, Italy and Spain were the sources of the acute and convalescent COVID-19 samples. The analysed material was cDNA or gDNA that came from T cells, B-cell-depleted T cells, or PBMCs.

Germline V gene sequence: CDR1 MNHEY, CDR2 SMNVEV (reference sequence). V dropped 3 bases and J dropped 4 bases, with 18 bases sitting between them. The CDR3 is made up of 16 amino acids. Recruitment covered under 25 US areas and drew participants whose ages spanned roughly 18 to 95 years. Sequencing used immunoSEQ multiplex PCR; TCRdb keeps in-frame clones, though not all of them. The sample yields 330,000 or so clones, roughly 90% seen once. The clonotype originates from a woman aged 30 to 39 who had recovered from COVID-19. This sequence joins TRBV27 and TRBJ1-2, with D possibly TRBD1 on 6 matching bases. Sequences were obtained from PBMCs or T cells enriched from blood (not recorded which). In nucleotides, the CDR3 is TGTGCCAGCAGTTTCCGGCCCCCACAGGGTCGCTATGGCTACACCTTC. Protein sequence: CASSFRPPQGRYGYTF.